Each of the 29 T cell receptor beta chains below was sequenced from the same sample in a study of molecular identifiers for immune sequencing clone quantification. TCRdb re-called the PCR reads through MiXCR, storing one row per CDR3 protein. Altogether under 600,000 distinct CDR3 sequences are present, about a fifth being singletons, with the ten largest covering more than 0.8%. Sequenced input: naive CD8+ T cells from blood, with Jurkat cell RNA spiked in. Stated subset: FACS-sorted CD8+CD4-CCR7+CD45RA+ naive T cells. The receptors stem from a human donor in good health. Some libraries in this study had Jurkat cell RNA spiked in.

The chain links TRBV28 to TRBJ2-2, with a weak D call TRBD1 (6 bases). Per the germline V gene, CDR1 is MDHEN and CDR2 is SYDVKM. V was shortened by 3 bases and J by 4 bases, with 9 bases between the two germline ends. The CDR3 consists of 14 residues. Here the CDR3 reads CASSFGTSTGELFF. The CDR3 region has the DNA TGTGCCAGCAGTTTCGGGACAAGCACCGGGGAGCTGTTTTTT. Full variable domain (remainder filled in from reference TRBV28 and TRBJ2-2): DVKVTQSSRYLVKRTGEKVFLECVQDMDHENMFWYRQDPGLGLRLIYFSYDVKMKEKGDIPEGYSVSREKKERFSLILESASTNQTSMYLCASSFGTSTGELFFGEGSRLTVL.

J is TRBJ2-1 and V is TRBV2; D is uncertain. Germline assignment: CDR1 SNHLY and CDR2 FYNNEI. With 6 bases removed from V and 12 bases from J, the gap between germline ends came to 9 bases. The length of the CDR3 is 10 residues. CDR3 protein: CASRLIGQFF. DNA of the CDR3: TGTGCCAGCAGGCTGATAGGGCAGTTCTTC.

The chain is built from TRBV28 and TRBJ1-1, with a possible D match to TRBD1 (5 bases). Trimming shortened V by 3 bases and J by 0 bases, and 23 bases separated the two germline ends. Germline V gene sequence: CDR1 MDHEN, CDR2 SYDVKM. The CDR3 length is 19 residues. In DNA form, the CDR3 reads TGTGCCAGCAGTTTGGCGTTCAGGGACGCGAAAGGCTTGAACACTGAAGCTTTCTTT. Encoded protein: CASSLAFRDAKGLNTEAFF.

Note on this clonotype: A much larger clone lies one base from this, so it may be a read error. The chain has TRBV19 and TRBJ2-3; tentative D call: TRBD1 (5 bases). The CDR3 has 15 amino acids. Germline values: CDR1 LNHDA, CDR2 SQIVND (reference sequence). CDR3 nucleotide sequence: TGTGCCAGTAGTATAGTGGGCGGAACCACAGGTACGCAGTATTTT. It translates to CASSIVGGTTGTQYF.

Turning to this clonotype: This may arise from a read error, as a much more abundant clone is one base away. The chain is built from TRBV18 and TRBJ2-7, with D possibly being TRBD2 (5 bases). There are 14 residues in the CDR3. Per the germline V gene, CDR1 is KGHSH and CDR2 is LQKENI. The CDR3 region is CASSPGDSAYEQHF. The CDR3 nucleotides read TGTGCCAGCTCACCCGGGGATTCGGCCTACGAGCAGCACTTC.

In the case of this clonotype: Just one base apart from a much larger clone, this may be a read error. The CDR3 DNA sequence: TGCGCCAGCAGCCAAGCGGGGCAGTTGGGCGCAGATACGCAGTATTTT. It is translated as CASSQAGQLGADTQYF. The rearrangement uses TRBV4-3 and TRBJ2-3; D is possibly TRBD1 or TRBD2 (5 bases each). Trimming shortened V by 1 base and J by 4 bases, and 15 bases separated the two germline ends. The CDR3 loop spans 16 amino acids. Germline V gives CDR1 LGHNA, CDR2 YSLEER.

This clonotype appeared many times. The chain's CDR3 is CASSHQGGEQFF. As DNA, the CDR3 is TGCGCCAGCAGCCATCAAGGGGGTGAGCAGTTCTTC. The chain links TRBV4-1 to TRBJ2-1; possible D gene TRBD1, 6 bases. Per germline, CDR1 MGHRA and CDR2 YSYEKL. The ends were cut back, 3 bases at V and 9 bases at J, with 9 bases in the middle. The length of the CDR3 is 12 residues.

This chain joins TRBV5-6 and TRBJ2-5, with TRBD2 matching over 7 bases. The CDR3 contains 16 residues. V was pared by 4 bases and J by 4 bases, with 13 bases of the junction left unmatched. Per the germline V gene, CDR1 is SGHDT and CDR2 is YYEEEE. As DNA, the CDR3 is TGTGCCAGCAGCAGAATCCGGGACGGGAGGAGAGAGACCCAGTACTTC. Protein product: CASSRIRDGRRETQYF.

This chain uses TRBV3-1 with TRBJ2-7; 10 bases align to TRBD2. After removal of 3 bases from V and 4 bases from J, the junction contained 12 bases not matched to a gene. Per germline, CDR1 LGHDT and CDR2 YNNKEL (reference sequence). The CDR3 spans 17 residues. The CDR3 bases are TGTGCCAGCAGCCATCGTAGCGGGGGGCCTCTTCGATACGAGCAGTACTTC. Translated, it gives CASSHRSGGPLRYEQYF.

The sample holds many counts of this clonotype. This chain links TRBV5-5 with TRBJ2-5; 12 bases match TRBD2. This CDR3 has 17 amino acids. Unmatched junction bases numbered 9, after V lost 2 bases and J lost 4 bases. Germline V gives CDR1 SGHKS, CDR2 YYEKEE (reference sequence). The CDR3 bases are TGTGCCAGCAGCTTATCTCTAGCGGGGGGGCCTCGAGAGACCCAGTACTTC. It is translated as CASSLSLAGGPRETQYF. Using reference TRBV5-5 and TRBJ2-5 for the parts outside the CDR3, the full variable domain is DAGVTQSPTHLIKTRGQQVTLRCSPISGHKSVSWYQQVLGQGPQFIFQYYEKEERGRGNFPDRFSARQFPNYSSELNVNALLLGDSALYLCASSLSLAGGPRETQYFGPGTRLLVL.

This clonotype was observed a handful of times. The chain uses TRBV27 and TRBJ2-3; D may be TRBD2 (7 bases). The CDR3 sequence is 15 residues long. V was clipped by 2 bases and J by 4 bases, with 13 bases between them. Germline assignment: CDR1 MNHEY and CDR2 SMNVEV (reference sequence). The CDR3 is CASSLVGGAPDTQYF. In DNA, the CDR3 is TGTGCCAGCAGTTTAGTGGGGGGGGCCCCAGATACGCAGTATTTT.

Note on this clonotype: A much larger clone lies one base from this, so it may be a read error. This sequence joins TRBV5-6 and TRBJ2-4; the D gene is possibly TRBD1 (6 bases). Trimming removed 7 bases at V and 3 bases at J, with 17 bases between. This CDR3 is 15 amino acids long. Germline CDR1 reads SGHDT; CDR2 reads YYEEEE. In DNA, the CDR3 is TGTGCCAGCGCCGGGGACACGGCGCGCAAAAACATTCAGTACTTC. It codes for CASAGDTARKNIQYF.

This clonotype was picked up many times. CDR3 bases: TGCAGCGTCCAAGCCTATTCTAGCGGGACCTACGAGCAGTACTTC. Translating it yields CSVQAYSSGTYEQYF. This chain connects TRBV29-1 to TRBJ2-7, with 9 positions matching TRBD2. V shed 6 bases and J 2 bases; nucleotides not matched to a gene: 11. The CDR3 loop spans 15 amino acids. Per the germline V gene, CDR1 is SQVTM and CDR2 is ANQGSEA.

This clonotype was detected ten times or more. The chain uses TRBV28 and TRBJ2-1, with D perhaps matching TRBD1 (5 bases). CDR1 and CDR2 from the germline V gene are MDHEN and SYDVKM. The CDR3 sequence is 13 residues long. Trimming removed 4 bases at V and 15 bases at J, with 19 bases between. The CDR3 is CASSSNLQVPRFF. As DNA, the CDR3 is TGTGCCAGCAGTTCAAACCTACAGGTCCCCCGGTTCTTC.

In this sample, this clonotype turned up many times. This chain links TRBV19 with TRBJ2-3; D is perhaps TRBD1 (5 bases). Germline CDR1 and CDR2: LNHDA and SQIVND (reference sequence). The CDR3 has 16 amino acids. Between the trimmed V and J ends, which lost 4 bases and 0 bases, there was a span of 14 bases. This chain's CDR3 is CASSTQDLISTDTQYF. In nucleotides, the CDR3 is TGTGCCAGTAGTACACAGGATTTGATTAGCACAGATACGCAGTATTTT.

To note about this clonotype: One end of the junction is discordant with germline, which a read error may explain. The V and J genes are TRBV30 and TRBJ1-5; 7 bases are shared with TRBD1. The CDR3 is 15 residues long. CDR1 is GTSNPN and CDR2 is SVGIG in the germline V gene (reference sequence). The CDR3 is CVWQTGTDSNQPQHF. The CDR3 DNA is TGTGTCTGGCAGACAGGGACAGATAGCAATCAGCCCCAGCATTTT.

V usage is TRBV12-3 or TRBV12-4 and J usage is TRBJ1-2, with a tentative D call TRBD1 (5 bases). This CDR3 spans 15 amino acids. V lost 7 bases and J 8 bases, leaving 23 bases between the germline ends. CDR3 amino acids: CASTAPWDVIRGYTF. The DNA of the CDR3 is TGTGCCAGCACCGCTCCCTGGGACGTTATTAGAGGCTACACCTTC.

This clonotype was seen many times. CDR3 DNA: TGTGCCAGCAGGACAGGGAGTCAGCCCCAGCATTTT. Its translation is CASRTGSQPQHF. The chain is built from TRBV12-3 or TRBV12-4 and TRBJ1-5, with 7 bases aligning to TRBD1. The CDR3 is 12 residues long. Losses at the gene ends were 6 bases for V and 6 bases for J; bases not matched to a gene: 2.

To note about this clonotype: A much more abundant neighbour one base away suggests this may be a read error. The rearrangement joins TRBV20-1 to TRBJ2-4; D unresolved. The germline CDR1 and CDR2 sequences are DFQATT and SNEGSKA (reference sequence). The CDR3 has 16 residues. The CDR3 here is CSARGLGPLARNIQYF. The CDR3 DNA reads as TGCAGTGCTAGAGGGCTAGGCCCCTTAGCCAGAAACATTCAGTACTTC.

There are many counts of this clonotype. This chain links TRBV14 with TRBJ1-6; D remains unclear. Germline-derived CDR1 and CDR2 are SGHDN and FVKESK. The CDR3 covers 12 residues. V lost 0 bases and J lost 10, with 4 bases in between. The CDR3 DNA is TGTGCCAGCAGCCAAGAGAGCTCACCCCTCCACTTT. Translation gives CASSQESSPLHF.

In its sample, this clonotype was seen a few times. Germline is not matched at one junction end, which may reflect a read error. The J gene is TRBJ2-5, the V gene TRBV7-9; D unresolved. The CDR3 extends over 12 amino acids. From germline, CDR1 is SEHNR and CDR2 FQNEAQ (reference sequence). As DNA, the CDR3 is TGTGCCGGCAGCTCACAACAAGAGACCCAGTACTTC. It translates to CAGSSQQETQYF.

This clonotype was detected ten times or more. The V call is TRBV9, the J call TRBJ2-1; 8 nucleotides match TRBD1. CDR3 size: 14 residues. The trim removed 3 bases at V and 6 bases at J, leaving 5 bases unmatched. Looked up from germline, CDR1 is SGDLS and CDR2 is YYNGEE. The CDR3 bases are TGTGCCAGCAGCGACGACAGGGGACTCAATGAGCAGTTCTTC. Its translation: CASSDDRGLNEQFF.

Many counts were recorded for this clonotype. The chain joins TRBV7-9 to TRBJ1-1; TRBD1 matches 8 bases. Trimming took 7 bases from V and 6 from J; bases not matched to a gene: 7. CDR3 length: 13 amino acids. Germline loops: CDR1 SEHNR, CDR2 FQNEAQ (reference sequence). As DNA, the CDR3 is TGTGCCAGCACCCGGACAGGGCTCCCTGAAGCTTTCTTT. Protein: CASTRTGLPEAFF. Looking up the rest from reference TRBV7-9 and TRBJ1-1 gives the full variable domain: DTGVSQNPRHKITKRGQNVTFRCDPISEHNRLYWYRQTLGQGPEFLTYFQNEAQLEKSRLLSDRFSAERPKGSFSTLEIQRTEQGDSAMYLCASTRTGLPEAFFGQGTRLTVV.

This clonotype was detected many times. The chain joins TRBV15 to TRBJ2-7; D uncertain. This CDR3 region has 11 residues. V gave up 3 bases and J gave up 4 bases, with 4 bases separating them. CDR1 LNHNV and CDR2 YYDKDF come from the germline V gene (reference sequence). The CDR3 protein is CATSSGYEQYF. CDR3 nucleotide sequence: TGTGCCACCAGCAGCGGGTACGAGCAGTACTTC.

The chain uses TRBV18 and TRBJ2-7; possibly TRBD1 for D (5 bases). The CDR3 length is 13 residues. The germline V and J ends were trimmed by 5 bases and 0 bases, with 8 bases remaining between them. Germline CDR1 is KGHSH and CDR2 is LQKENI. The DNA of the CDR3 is TGTGCCAGCTCAGCGGACAACTCCTACGAGCAGTACTTC. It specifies CASSADNSYEQYF.

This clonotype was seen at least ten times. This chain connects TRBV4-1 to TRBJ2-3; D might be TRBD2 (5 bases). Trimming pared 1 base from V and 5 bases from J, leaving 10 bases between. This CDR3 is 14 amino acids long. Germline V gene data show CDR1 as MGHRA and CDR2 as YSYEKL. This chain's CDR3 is CASSQVRRVDTQYF. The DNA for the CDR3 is TGCGCCAGCAGCCAAGTGAGGCGGGTAGATACGCAGTATTTT.

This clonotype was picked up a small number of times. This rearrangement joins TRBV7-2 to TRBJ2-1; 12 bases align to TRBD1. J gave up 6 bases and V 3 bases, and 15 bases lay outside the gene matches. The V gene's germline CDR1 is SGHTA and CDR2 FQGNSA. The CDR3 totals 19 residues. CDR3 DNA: TGTGCCAGCAGCTTCCCGGGACAGGGGGCCTCACCTCGGGGCAATGAGCAGTTCTTC. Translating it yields CASSFPGQGASPRGNEQFF.

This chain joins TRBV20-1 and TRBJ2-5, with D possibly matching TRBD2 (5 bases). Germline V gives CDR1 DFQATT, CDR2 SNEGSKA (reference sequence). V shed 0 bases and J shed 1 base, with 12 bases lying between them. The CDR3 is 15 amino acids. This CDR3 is CSARDWTSSQETQYF. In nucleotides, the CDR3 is TGCAGTGCTAGAGATTGGACTTCCTCCCAAGAGACCCAGTACTTC.

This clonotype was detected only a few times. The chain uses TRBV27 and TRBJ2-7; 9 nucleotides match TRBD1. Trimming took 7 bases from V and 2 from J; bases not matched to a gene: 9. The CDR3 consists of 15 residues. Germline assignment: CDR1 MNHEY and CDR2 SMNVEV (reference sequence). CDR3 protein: CASTVGTGRTYEQYF. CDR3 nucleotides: TGTGCCAGCACCGTGGGGACAGGGAGAACCTACGAGCAGTACTTC.